The source of this T cell receptor beta chain is a study of OX40 agonist ivuxolimab in advanced cancers. Method: immunoSEQ multiplex PCR; TCRdb's copy keeps in-frame clones and lacks some. The repertoire has around 77,000 clones, about 85% of them found once; the top ten carry 0.55% to 0.7%. The CDR3 has 16 amino acids. Germline CDR1 KGHSH, CDR2 LQKENI. V gave up 3 bases and J gave up 6 bases; unmatched junction bases: 13. V is TRBV18 and J is TRBJ1-2, with 7 bases aligning to TRBD1. The sample consisted of CD4+ or CD8+ T cells sorted from blood, taken in a trial of the OX40 agonist ivuxolimab. This sequence was found in an adult with an advanced solid tumor such as melanoma, head and neck, liver or kidney cancer. The CDR3 reads CASSPGLGPTGHGYTF. The CDR3 DNA reads TGTGCCAGCTCACCTGGTTTAGGGCCGACAGGGCATGGCTACACCTTC.